The entry below gives a single T cell receptor (beta chain) sequence along with its context. This table comes from immunoSEQ multiplex PCR, and its TCRdb copy is limited to in-frame clones, with some not included. The data contain about 36,000 clones, 93% of them singletons. The data were taken from a study of T cell changes during pregnancy in multiple sclerosis. The receptor's source is a female donor with multiple sclerosis, enrolled in a pregnancy study. The source was CD4+ T cells from peripheral blood mononuclear cells, collected in the first trimester of pregnancy.

CDR3 nucleotides: TGTGCCAGCAATTCAGGGGTTTCCTACAATGAGCAGTTCTTC. This translates into CASNSGVSYNEQFF. The chain employs TRBV7-8 and TRBJ2-1; D perhaps matches TRBD1 (6 bases). Germline V lookup: CDR1 SGHVS, CDR2 FQNEAQ. The CDR3 is 14 amino acids. V shed 7 bases and J shed 1 base, with 11 bases lying between them.